This entry features one T cell receptor beta chain sequence. Its antigen is still unknown. The data were taken from a study of T cell responses to AZD1222 COVID-19 vaccine. Method: immunoSEQ multiplex PCR; TCRdb's copy keeps in-frame clones and lacks some. The table shows 150,000 or so clones, with 90% to 95% occurring only once. The CDR3 totals 15 residues. With V trimmed by 5 bases and J by 1 base, 4 bases remained unmatched. CDR1 is SGHTA and CDR2 is FQGNSA in the germline V gene. Regarding the study as a whole: Once two AZD1222 doses were given, Spike-specific TCR breadth and depth went up. Spike-wide coverage was observed for vaccine-associated CD4 TCRs, with dominant responses at 160-218 and 743-854. Only a handful of AZD1222 recipients, several in all, had baseline seropositivity.

This chain uses TRBV7-2 with TRBJ2-3; 9 nucleotides match TRBD2. The source was peripheral blood, collected on day 0 of AZD1222 vaccination. The TCR was taken from an adult in good health. In nucleotides, the CDR3 is TGTGCCAGCAGCCGCGGGAGGGCCGGCACAGATACGCAGTATTTT. Translation: CASSRGRAGTDTQYF.